Listed below are T cell receptor beta chains from one sample, sequenced in a study of long-term antiretroviral therapy in people with HIV. Profiling relied on immunoSEQ multiplex PCR, and the TCRdb table lists in-frame clones only, not all of them. This table has 20,000 to 25,000 clones, roughly 84% appearing once. Sequenced here: unsorted PBMCs, sampled 1.3 years after starting antiretroviral therapy. The receptors were gathered from a man aged 60 to 75 with HIV. Each CDR3 is given with its conserved first and last residue. The order of the fields is V gene, CDR3 length, J gene, D gene, clone size, CDR3 protein, CDR3 DNA. D genes are given only for firm matches. Expanded clones are given a class, and other clones once, few, many or no size at all.

V gene: TRBV10-3; CDR3 length: 12; J gene: TRBJ1-5; D gene: TRBD1; clone size: few; CDR3 protein: CATTGGVQPQHF; CDR3 DNA: TGTGCCACCACAGGGGGCGTCCAGCCCCAGCATTTT
V gene: TRBV2; CDR3 length: 14; J gene: TRBJ2-7; D gene: TRBD1; clone size: NA; CDR3 protein: CASSTLGQRYEQYF; CDR3 DNA: TGTGCCAGCAGTACCCTGGGACAGCGCTACGAGCAGTACTTC
V gene: TRBV7-8; CDR3 length: 15; J gene: TRBJ2-7; D gene: NA; clone size: once; CDR3 protein: CASSLDGVGRTSQYF; CDR3 DNA: TGTGCCAGCAGCTTAGATGGGGTGGGTAGGACTTCTCAGTACTTC
V gene: TRBV15; CDR3 length: 17; J gene: TRBJ2-5; D gene: NA; clone size: NA; CDR3 protein: CATSQLGRGSAQETQYF; CDR3 DNA: TGTGCCACCAGCCAGCTCGGCAGGGGAAGTGCCCAAGAGACCCAGTACTTC
V gene: TRBV19; CDR3 length: 14; J gene: TRBJ2-5; D gene: NA; clone size: NA; CDR3 protein: CASSITRNQETQYF; CDR3 DNA: TGTGCCAGTAGTATAACCAGAAACCAAGAGACCCAGTACTTC
V gene: TRBV9; CDR3 length: 14; J gene: TRBJ1-6; D gene: NA; clone size: NA; CDR3 protein: CASSVDRLPSPLHF; CDR3 DNA: TGTGCCAGCAGCGTAGACAGGCTTCCTTCACCCCTCCACTTT
V gene: TRBV21-1; CDR3 length: 15; J gene: TRBJ1-2; D gene: NA; clone size: NA; CDR3 protein: CASSTGRIANYGYTF; CDR3 DNA: TGTGCCAGCAGCACTGGGCGGATAGCTAACTATGGCTACACCTTC
V gene: TRBV5-4; CDR3 length: 16; J gene: TRBJ2-5; D gene: NA; clone size: NA; CDR3 protein: CASSLGQPRTGETQYF; CDR3 DNA: TGTGCCAGCAGCTTGGGGCAGCCAAGGACGGGAGAGACCCAGTACTTC
V gene: TRBV7-9; CDR3 length: 14; J gene: TRBJ1-5; D gene: NA; clone size: NA; CDR3 protein: CASSLGAGNQPQHF; CDR3 DNA: TGTGCCAGCAGCTTAGGGGCCGGCAATCAGCCCCAGCATTTT
V gene: TRBV18; CDR3 length: 15; J gene: TRBJ2-7; D gene: NA; clone size: once; CDR3 protein: CASSPRHRANYEQYF; CDR3 DNA: TGTGCCAGCTCACCACGTCACAGGGCCAACTACGAGCAGTACTTC
V gene: TRBV30; CDR3 length: 13; J gene: TRBJ1-1; D gene: NA; clone size: NA; CDR3 protein: CQGTHRSNTEAFF; CDR3 DNA: TGTCAAGGGACCCACAGGTCGAACACTGAAGCTTTCTTT
V gene: TRBV5-1; CDR3 length: 14; J gene: TRBJ2-1; D gene: TRBD1; clone size: NA; CDR3 protein: CASSTWTGGLEQFF; CDR3 DNA: TGCGCCAGCAGCACCTGGACAGGGGGACTTGAGCAGTTCTTC
V gene: TRBV9; CDR3 length: 14; J gene: TRBJ2-7; D gene: NA; clone size: NA; CDR3 protein: CASSVGPDAYEQYF; CDR3 DNA: TGTGCCAGCAGCGTAGGCCCGGACGCCTACGAGCAGTACTTC
V gene: TRBV10-3; CDR3 length: 15; J gene: TRBJ2-3; D gene: NA; clone size: NA; CDR3 protein: CAISESSGMADTQYF; CDR3 DNA: TGTGCCATCAGTGAGTCATCAGGGATGGCAGATACGCAGTATTTT
V gene: TRBV9; CDR3 length: 14; J gene: TRBJ2-7; D gene: TRBD1; clone size: NA; CDR3 protein: CASSVEYRGYEQYF; CDR3 DNA: TGTGCCAGCAGCGTTGAGTACAGGGGCTACGAGCAGTACTTC
V gene: TRBV6-6; CDR3 length: 13; J gene: TRBJ2-7; D gene: NA; clone size: NA; CDR3 protein: CASTRGHSYEQYF; CDR3 DNA: TGTGCCAGCACCCGGGGGCACTCCTACGAGCAGTACTTC
V gene: TRBV6-5; CDR3 length: 15; J gene: TRBJ2-7; D gene: TRBD2; clone size: NA; CDR3 protein: CASSPPASGVTGQYF; CDR3 DNA: TGTGCCAGCAGTCCCCCGGCTAGCGGGGTCACCGGGCAGTACTTC
V gene: TRBV30; CDR3 length: 13; J gene: TRBJ1-3; D gene: NA; clone size: NA; CDR3 protein: CAWSAGAGNTIYF; CDR3 DNA: TGTGCCTGGAGTGCGGGGGCTGGAAACACCATATATTTT
V gene: TRBV9; CDR3 length: 19; J gene: TRBJ2-3; D gene: TRBD2; clone size: NA; CDR3 protein: CASSVAGLAGGLGTDTQYF; CDR3 DNA: TGTGCCAGCAGCGTAGCCGGTCTAGCGGGAGGGCTCGGCACAGATACGCAGTATTTT
V gene: TRBV7-9; CDR3 length: 11; J gene: TRBJ1-1; D gene: NA; clone size: NA; CDR3 protein: CASSLDTEAFF; CDR3 DNA: TGTGCCAGCAGCTTAGACACTGAAGCTTTCTTT
V gene: TRBV5-1; CDR3 length: 13; J gene: TRBJ1-3; D gene: NA; clone size: NA; CDR3 protein: CASSRESGNTIYF; CDR3 DNA: TGCGCCAGCAGTCGGGAATCAGGAAACACCATATATTTT
V gene: TRBV10-3; CDR3 length: 11; J gene: TRBJ1-1; D gene: NA; clone size: NA; CDR3 protein: CAISEGFEAFF; CDR3 DNA: TGTGCCATCAGTGAGGGTTTTGAAGCTTTCTTT
V gene: TRBV2; CDR3 length: 13; J gene: TRBJ1-5; D gene: NA; clone size: NA; CDR3 protein: CASIGPPDQPQHF; CDR3 DNA: TGTGCCAGCATCGGGCCCCCCGATCAGCCCCAGCATTTT
V gene: TRBV6-5; CDR3 length: 13; J gene: TRBJ1-1; D gene: NA; clone size: once; CDR3 protein: CASSWIKNTEAFF; CDR3 DNA: TGTGCCAGCAGTTGGATCAAGAACACTGAAGCTTTCTTT
V gene: TRBV7-9; CDR3 length: 14; J gene: TRBJ1-1; D gene: NA; clone size: NA; CDR3 protein: CASSLRGPTAEAFF; CDR3 DNA: TGTGCCAGCAGCTTACGGGGCCCGACAGCAGAAGCTTTCTTT
V gene: TRBV9; CDR3 length: 16; J gene: TRBJ2-7; D gene: TRBD1; clone size: NA; CDR3 protein: CASSVDPGQGRYEQYF; CDR3 DNA: TGTGCCAGCAGCGTTGATCCGGGACAGGGGCGGTACGAGCAGTACTTC
V gene: TRBV18; CDR3 length: 14; J gene: TRBJ1-2; D gene: NA; clone size: NA; CDR3 protein: CASSPPATPDGYTF; CDR3 DNA: TGTGCCAGCTCACCACCAGCGACTCCGGATGGCTACACCTTC
V gene: TRBV10-1; CDR3 length: 13; J gene: TRBJ2-2; D gene: NA; clone size: NA; CDR3 protein: CASSDQDTGELFF; CDR3 DNA: TGCGCCAGCAGTGACCAGGACACCGGGGAGCTGTTTTTT
V gene: TRBV29-1; CDR3 length: 14; J gene: TRBJ1-1; D gene: NA; clone size: NA; CDR3 protein: CSGYGGGGYTEAFF; CDR3 DNA: TGCAGCGGATATGGAGGGGGTGGGTACACTGAAGCTTTCTTT
V gene: TRBV27; CDR3 length: 15; J gene: TRBJ2-1; D gene: NA; clone size: NA; CDR3 protein: CASSFSTYGGGEQFF; CDR3 DNA: TGTGCCAGCAGTTTCAGCACTTACGGAGGAGGCGAGCAGTTCTTC
V gene: TRBV7-2; CDR3 length: 14; J gene: TRBJ2-7; D gene: TRBD2; clone size: NA; CDR3 protein: CASSFGAGGHEQYF; CDR3 DNA: TGTGCCAGCAGCTTCGGGGCGGGAGGCCACGAGCAGTACTTC